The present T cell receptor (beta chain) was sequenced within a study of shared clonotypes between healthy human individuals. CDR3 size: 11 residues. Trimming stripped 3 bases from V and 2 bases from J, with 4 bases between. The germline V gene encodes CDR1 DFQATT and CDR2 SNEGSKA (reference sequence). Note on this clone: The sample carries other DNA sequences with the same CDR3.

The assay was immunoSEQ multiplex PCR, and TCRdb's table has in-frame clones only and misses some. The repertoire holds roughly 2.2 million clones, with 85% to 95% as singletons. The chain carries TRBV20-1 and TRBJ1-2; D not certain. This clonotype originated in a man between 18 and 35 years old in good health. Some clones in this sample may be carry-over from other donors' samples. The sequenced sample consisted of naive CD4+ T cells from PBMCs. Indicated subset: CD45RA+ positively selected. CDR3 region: CSARVNYGYTF. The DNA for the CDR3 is TGCAGTGCTAGGGTGAACTATGGCTACACCTTC.